In this sample, the clone carrying this T cell receptor beta chain turned up many times. The data are from a study of tumor-infiltrating lymphocytes in oesophageal squamous cell carcinoma. With 0 bases clipped from V and 6 bases from J, the junction kept 5 bases outside the gene matches. This CDR3 contains 16 residues. Germline V CDR1 and CDR2: SGHVS, FNYEAQ. MiXCR was run by TCRdb on the PCR reads, yielding one entry per CDR3 protein. The sample consists of about 14,000 distinct CDR3 sequences, approximately 50% of them appearing once. Sequencing used blood. The chain joins TRBV7-6 to TRBJ2-1; 10 positions match TRBD2. This clonotype originated in a male donor with esophageal squamous cell carcinoma. The chain's CDR3 is CASSLATASGSNEQFF. The CDR3 DNA reads TGTGCCAGCAGCTTAGCCACGGCTAGCGGGAGCAATGAGCAGTTCTTC.